This T cell receptor beta chain came from a study of post-analysis software for immune sequencing data. Turning to the study itself: Secondary progressive, relapsing-remitting and progressive-relapsing multiple sclerosis were among the included disease courses. Study observations and caveats: The study found TRBV5-6, TRBV5-1 and TRBV20-1 among four to six TRBV segments more frequent in patients than controls. Multiple sclerosis patients showed significantly lower normalized Chao1 diversity than controls did. By F measure, strong co-clustering occurred among samples prepared in the same batch.

The CDR3 runs 14 residues. Trimming pared 6 bases from V and 0 bases from J, leaving 11 bases between. Germline V gene data show CDR1 as LGHNA and CDR2 as YNFKEQ. Prepared TCR beta cDNA libraries contained unique molecular identifiers. T cells numbering about 0.9 to 11 million gave rise to a few hundred thousand cDNA molecules. TCRdb reanalysed the PCR reads using MiXCR and keeps one entry per CDR3 protein. The profile covers hundreds of thousands of distinct CDR3 sequences, with about 27% appearing a single time and approximately 0.55% taken by the ten largest. This clonotype occurred a few times. The antigen remains unidentified.

The genes are TRBV4-2 and TRBJ2-5, with a tentative D call TRBD1 (6 bases). The sequence was collected from a girl aged 10 to 17 with multiple sclerosis. Sequenced: blood. CDR3 protein: CASSTRQDQETQYF. CDR3 DNA: TGTGCCAGCAGTACCAGACAGGACCAAGAGACCCAGTACTTC.